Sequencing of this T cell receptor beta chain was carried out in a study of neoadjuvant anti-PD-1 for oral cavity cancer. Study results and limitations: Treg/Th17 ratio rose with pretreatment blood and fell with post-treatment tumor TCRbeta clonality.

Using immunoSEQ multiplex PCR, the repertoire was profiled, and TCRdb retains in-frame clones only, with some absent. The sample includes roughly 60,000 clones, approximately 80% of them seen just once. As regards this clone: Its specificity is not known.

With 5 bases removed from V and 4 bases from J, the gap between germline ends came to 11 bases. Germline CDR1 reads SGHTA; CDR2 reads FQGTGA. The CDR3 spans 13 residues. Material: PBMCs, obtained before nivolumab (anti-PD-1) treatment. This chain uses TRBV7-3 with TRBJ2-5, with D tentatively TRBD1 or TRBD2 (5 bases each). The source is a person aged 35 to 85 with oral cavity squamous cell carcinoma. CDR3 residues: CASSPRGGETQYF. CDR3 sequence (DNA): TGTGCCAGCAGCCCGCGTGGGGGAGAGACCCAGTACTTC.